This T cell receptor (beta chain) came from a study of OX40 agonist ivuxolimab in advanced cancers. Study summary: Ivuxolimab was administered intravenously to patients at 0.01 to 10 mg/kg every 2 weeks. Study conclusions and caveats: Antigen specificity remained undetermined for the expanded peripheral T cells.

Concerning this clone: The antigen is unknown.

V shed 0 bases, J shed 5 bases, and the junction held 5 bases outside the gene matches. CDR1 is MNHEY, CDR2 SMNVEV, per germline (reference sequence). This CDR3 spans 15 amino acids. Using immunoSEQ multiplex PCR, the repertoire was profiled, and TCRdb retains in-frame clones only, with some absent. The sample records some 85,000 clones, 90% to 95% being singletons. The clonotype originates from an adult with an advanced solid tumor such as melanoma, head and neck, liver or kidney cancer. The specimen comprised CD4+ or CD8+ T cells sorted from blood, sampled in a trial of the OX40 agonist ivuxolimab. The chain joins TRBV27 to TRBJ2-7; 9 bases fit TRBD1. CDR3 sequence (DNA): TGTGCCAGCAGTTTATCGGGTGGGACAGGGAACGAGCAGTACTTC. Its protein is CASSLSGGTGNEQYF.